This T cell receptor beta chain was retrieved from a study of blood T cells in healthy people across ages. Overall study: Template switching captured about one barcoded beta molecule per two T cells.

This clonotype was seen a few times. Its antigen remains unknown. The authors ran a second PCR of roughly 6 to 12 cycles using a sample-barcoded 5' primer and a J-beta primer mix. TCRdb re-called the 5' RACE reads through MiXCR, storing one row per CDR3 protein. Among about 640,000 distinct CDR3 sequences, less than 45% were seen once, and the ten largest hold 30%. The V and J ends lost 3 bases and 3 bases, in that order; junction bases with no gene match: 4. This CDR3 is 15 amino acids long. Whole-study results and caveats: Since the PBMCs were unsorted, naive and antigen-experienced cells could not be conclusively compared.

Input material: blood. The TCR originated in a man aged 80 or over in good health. The chain is built from TRBV12-3 or TRBV12-4 and TRBJ1-5, with TRBD1 matching 8 bases. CDR3 nucleotides: TGTGCCAGCAGTTTCCGGGACAGGAACAATCAGCCCCAGCATTTT. Translation gives CASSFRDRNNQPQHF.